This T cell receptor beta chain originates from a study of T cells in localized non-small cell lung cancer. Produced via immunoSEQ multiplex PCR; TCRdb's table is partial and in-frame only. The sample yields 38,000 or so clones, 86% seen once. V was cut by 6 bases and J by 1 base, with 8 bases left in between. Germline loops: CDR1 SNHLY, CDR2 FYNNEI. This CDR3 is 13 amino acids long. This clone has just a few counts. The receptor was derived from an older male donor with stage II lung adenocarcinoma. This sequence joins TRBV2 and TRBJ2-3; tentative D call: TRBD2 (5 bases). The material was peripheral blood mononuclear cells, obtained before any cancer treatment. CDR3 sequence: CASSLLGTDTQYF. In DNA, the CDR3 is TGTGCCAGCAGCCTACTAGGCACAGATACGCAGTATTTT.